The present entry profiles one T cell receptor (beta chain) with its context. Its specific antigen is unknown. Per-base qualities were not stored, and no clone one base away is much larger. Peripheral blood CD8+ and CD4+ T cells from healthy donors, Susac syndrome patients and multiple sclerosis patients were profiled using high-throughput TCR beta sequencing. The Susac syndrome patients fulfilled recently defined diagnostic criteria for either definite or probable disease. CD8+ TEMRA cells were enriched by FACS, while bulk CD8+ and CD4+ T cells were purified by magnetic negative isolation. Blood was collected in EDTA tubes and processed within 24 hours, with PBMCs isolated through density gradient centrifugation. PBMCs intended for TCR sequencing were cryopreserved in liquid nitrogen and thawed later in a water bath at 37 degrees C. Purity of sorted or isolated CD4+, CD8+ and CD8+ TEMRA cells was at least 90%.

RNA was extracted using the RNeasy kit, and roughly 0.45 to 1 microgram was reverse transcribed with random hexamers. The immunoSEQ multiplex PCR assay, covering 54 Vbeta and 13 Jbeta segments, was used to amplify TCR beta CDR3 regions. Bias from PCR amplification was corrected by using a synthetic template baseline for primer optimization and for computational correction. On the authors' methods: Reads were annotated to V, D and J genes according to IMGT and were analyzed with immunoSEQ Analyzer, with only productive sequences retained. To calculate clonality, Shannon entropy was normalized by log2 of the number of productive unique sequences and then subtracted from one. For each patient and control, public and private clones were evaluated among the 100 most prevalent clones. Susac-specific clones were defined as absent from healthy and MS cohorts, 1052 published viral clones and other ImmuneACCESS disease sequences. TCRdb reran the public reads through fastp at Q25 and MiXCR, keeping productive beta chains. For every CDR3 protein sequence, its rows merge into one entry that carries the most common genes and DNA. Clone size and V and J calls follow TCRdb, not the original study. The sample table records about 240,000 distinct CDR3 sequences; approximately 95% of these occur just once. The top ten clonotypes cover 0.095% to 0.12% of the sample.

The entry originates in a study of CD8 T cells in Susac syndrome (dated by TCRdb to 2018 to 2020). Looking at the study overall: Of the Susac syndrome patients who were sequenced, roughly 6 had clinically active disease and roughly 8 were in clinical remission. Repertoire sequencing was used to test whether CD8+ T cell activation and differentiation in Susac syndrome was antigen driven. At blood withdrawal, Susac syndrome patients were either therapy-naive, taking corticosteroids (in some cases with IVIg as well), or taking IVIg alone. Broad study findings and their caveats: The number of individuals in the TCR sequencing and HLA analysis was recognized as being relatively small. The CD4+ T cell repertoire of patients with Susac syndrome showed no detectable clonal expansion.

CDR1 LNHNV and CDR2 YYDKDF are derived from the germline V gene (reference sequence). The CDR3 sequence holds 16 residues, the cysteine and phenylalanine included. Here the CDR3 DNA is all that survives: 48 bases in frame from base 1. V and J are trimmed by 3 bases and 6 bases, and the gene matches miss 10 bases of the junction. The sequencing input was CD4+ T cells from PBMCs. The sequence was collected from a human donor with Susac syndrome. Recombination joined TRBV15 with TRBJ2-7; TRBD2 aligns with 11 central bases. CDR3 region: CATSSSGRAPRGEQYF. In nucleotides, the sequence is TGTGCCACCAGCAGTAGCGGGAGGGCCCCCCGGGGCGAGCAGTACTTC. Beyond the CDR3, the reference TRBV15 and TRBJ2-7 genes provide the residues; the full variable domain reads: DAMVIQNPRYQVTQFGKPVTLSCSQTLNHNVMYWYQQKSSQAPKLLFHYYDKDFNNEADTPDNFQSRRPNTSFCFLDIRSPGLGDTAMYLCATSSSGRAPRGEQYFGPGTRLTVT.